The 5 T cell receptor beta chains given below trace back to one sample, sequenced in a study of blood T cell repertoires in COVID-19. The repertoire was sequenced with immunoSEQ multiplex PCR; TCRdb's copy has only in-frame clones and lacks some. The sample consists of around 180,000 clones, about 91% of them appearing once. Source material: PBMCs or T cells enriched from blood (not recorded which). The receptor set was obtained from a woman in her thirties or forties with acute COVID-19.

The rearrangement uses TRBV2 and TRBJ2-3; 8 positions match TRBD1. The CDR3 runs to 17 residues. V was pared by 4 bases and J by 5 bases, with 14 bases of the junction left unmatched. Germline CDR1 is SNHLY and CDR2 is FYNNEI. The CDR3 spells CASSATRRQGPVDTQYF. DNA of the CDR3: TGTGCCAGCAGTGCAACGCGACGACAGGGGCCGGTAGATACGCAGTATTTT. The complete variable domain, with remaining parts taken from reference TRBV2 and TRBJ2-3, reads EPEVTQTPSHQVTQMGQEVILRCVPISNHLYFYWYRQILGQKVEFLVSFYNNEISEKSEIFDDQFSVERPDGSNFTLKIRSTKLEDSAMYFCASSATRRQGPVDTQYFGPGTRLTVL.

The CDR3 loop reads CSVAGGEGGTDTQYF. CDR3 bases: TGCAGCGTTGCGGGAGGTGAGGGCGGCACAGATACGCAGTATTTT. This chain connects TRBV29-1 to TRBJ2-3; the match to TRBD2 covers 7 bases. With 4 bases clipped from V and 1 base from J, the junction kept 8 bases outside the gene matches. This CDR3 region has 15 residues. Germline V gene lookup returns CDR1 SQVTM and CDR2 ANQGSEA.

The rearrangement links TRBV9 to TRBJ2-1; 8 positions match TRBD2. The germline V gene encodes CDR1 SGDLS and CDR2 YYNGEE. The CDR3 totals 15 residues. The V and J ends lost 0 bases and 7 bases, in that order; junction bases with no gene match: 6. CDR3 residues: CASSVVGLGQNEQFF. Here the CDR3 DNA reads TGTGCCAGCAGCGTAGTGGGACTAGGACAAAATGAGCAGTTCTTC. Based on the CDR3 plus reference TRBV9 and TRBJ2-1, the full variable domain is DSGVTQTPKHLITATGQRVTLRCSPRSGDLSVYWYQQSLDQGLQFLIQYYNGEERAKGNILERFSAQQFPDLHSELNLSSLELGDSALYFCASSVVGLGQNEQFFGPGTRLTVL.

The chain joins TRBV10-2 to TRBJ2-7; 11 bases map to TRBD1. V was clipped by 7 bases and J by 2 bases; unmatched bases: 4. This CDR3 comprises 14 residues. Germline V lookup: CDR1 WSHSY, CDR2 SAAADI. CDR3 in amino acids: CASKPGQGAYEQYF. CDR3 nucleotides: TGCGCCAGCAAACCGGGACAGGGGGCCTACGAGCAGTACTTC.

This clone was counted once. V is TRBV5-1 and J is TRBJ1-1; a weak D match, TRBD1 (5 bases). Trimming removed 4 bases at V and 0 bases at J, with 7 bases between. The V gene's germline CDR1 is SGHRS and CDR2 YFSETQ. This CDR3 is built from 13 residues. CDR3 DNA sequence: TGCGCCAGCAGCCCGGGGGTGAACACTGAAGCTTTCTTT. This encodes CASSPGVNTEAFF.